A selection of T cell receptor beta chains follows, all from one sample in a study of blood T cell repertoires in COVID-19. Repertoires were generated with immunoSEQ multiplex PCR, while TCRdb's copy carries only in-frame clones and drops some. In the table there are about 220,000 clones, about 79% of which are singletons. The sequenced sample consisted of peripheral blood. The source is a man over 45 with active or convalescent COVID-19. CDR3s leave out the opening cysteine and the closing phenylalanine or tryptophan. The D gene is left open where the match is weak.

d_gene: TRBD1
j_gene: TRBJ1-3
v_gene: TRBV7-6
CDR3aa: ASSLAGQGASGNTIY

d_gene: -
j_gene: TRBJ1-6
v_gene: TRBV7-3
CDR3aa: ASSTDSNANSPLH

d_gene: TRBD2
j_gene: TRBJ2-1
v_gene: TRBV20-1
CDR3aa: SASGRLADYNEQF

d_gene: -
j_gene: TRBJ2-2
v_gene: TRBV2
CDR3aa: ASSGQTYTGELF

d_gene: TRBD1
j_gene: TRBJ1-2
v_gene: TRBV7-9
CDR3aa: ASSLAEDRGANYGYT

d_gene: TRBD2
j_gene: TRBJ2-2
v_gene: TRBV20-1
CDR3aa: SASGGRANTGELF

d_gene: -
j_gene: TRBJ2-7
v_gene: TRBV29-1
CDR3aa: SALPGADYEQY

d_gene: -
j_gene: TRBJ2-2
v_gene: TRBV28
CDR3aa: ASSPIRRDGGGELF

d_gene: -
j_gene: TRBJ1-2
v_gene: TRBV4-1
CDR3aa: ASSQDSGRGFYGYT

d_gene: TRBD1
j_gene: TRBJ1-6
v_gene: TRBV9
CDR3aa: ASSEGAQGDNSPLH

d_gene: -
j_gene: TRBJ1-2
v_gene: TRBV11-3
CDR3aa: ASSPTWARTMRGYT

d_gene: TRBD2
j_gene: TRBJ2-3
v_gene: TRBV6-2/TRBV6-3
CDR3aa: ASSDLAGGRDTQY